This T cell receptor (beta chain) was identified in a study of shared clonotypes between healthy human individuals. Assay: immunoSEQ multiplex PCR; the TCRdb copy retains only in-frame clones and omits some. The sample holds some 680,000 clones, around 78% seen once. The CDR3 consists of 13 residues. Germline V gene sequence: CDR1 MNHEY, CDR2 SVGAGI. The V gene lost 6 bases and the J gene lost 2 bases, with 11 bases spanning the gap. Sequences were obtained from memory CD4+ T cells sorted from blood. Subset specified: CD45RA-negative fraction. The receptor was derived from a woman in her twenties or thirties in good health. The J gene is TRBJ2-7, the V gene TRBV6-5; no firm D call. CDR3 region: CASSTTATYEQYF. CDR3 nucleotide sequence: TGTGCCAGCAGCACTACGGCCACCTACGAGCAGTACTTC.